Each of the 21 T cell receptor beta chains below was sequenced from the same sample in a study of CD8 T cells in Susac syndrome. The RNA input was roughly 0.5 to 1 ug, and it was reverse transcribed with random hexamers. TCRdb re-derived calls from the immunoSEQ multiplex PCR reads in MiXCR, one entry per CDR3 protein. The data contain about 140,000 distinct CDR3 sequences, about 95% of them singletons. Specimen: CD4+ T cells from PBMCs. Receptors originate from a human donor with Susac syndrome.

This sequence joins TRBV30 and TRBJ2-7; 14 nucleotides align to TRBD2. There are 16 residues in the CDR3. V shed 0 bases, J shed 2 bases, and the junction held 3 bases outside the gene matches. The germline gives CDR1 GTSNPN, CDR2 SVGIG (reference sequence). The CDR3 coding sequence is TGTGCCTGGAGTGTAGCGGGACTAGCGGGAGCCTACGAGCAGTACTTC. Protein: CAWSVAGLAGAYEQYF.

The chain links TRBV20-1 to TRBJ2-1; D not resolved. The ends were cut back, 3 bases at V and 0 bases at J, with 9 bases in the middle. The CDR3 spans 14 residues. CDR1 DFQATT and CDR2 SNEGSKA come from the germline V gene (reference sequence). CDR3 nucleotide sequence: TGCAGTGCTAGTTCCGGCCCCTCCTACAATGAGCAGTTCTTC. Translated: CSASSGPSYNEQFF.

This rearrangement joins TRBV5-1 to TRBJ2-1; 9 bases are a match to TRBD2. The V segment lost 3 bases and the J segment 7 bases; nucleotides outside the gene matches: 11. This CDR3 comprises 16 residues. Germline V gene sequence: CDR1 SGHRS, CDR2 YFSETQ. CDR3 in amino acids: CASSWFLAGGPNEQFF. Here the CDR3 DNA reads TGCGCCAGCAGCTGGTTTCTGGCGGGGGGGCCGAATGAGCAGTTCTTC.

DNA for the CDR3: TGTGCCAGCAGCTCTTCCGTACCGAACACTGAAGCTTTCTTT. Encoded protein: CASSSSVPNTEAFF. The chain combines TRBV27 with TRBJ1-1; D is unclear. Looked up from germline, CDR1 is MNHEY and CDR2 is SMNVEV (reference sequence). Trimming removed 6 bases from V and 1 base from J, with 12 bases in between. The CDR3 length is 14 residues.

The V and J genes are TRBV7-9 and TRBJ1-1, with D unresolved. The length of the CDR3 is 12 residues. Trimming stripped 5 bases from V and 3 bases from J, with 7 bases between. Germline values: CDR1 SEHNR, CDR2 FQNEAQ (reference sequence). The CDR3 spells CASSPQDTEAFF. CDR3 sequence (DNA): TGTGCCAGCAGCCCCCAGGACACTGAAGCTTTCTTT.

The chain couples TRBV29-1 to TRBJ1-1; 7 bases are a match to TRBD1. J lost 6 bases, V lost 3 bases, and 7 bases had no gene match. The CDR3 totals 13 residues. Germline V gene data show CDR1 as SQVTM and CDR2 as ANQGSEA. Here the CDR3 DNA reads TGCAGCGTTGACTACAGGGGTTGGGCTGAAGCTTTCTTT. Its protein product is CSVDYRGWAEAFF.

The gene calls are TRBV12-3 or TRBV12-4 and TRBJ1-2, with a weak D call TRBD1 (5 bases). The CDR3 is 17 amino acids. V was pared by 3 bases and J by 0 bases, with 17 bases between. The CDR3 protein is CASSLFVFDSANYGYTF. The CDR3 DNA sequence: TGTGCCAGCAGTTTGTTTGTTTTTGACAGTGCTAACTATGGCTACACCTTC.

The chain has TRBV6-5 and TRBJ1-1; tentative D call: TRBD1 (5 bases). The ends were cut back, 6 bases at V and 6 bases at J, with 14 bases in the middle. Germline V gene lookup returns CDR1 MNHEY and CDR2 SVGAGI. This CDR3 contains 13 residues. CDR3 nucleotides: TGTGCCAGCAGCTCCCACAGGAATCCTGAAGCTTTCTTT. It specifies CASSSHRNPEAFF.

This clonotype was detected once. The chain couples TRBV29-1 to TRBJ2-7; 7 bases fit TRBD1. Germline V CDR1 and CDR2: SQVTM, ANQGSEA. The CDR3 has 13 residues. J gave up 7 bases and V 7 bases, and 13 bases lay outside the gene matches. The CDR3 nucleotides are TGCAGCGCTCAGACAGGGACGGCCTTGGAGCAGTACTTC. Amino acid sequence: CSAQTGTALEQYF.

As DNA, the CDR3 is TGTGCCACCGGACAGGGACCGAACACCGGGGAGCTGTTTTTT. It specifies CATGQGPNTGELFF. This rearrangement joins TRBV6-4 to TRBJ2-2; 8 nucleotides line up with TRBD1. Trimming took 10 bases from V and 0 from J; bases not matched to a gene: 4. Germline loops: CDR1 MRHNA, CDR2 SNTAGT. The CDR3 consists of 14 residues.

The chain couples TRBV30 to TRBJ1-1; D remains ambiguous. Germline values: CDR1 GTSNPN, CDR2 SVGIG (reference sequence). The CDR3 length is 12 residues. V gave up 1 base and J gave up 7 bases, with 10 bases separating them. Here the CDR3 reads CAWSGRLGEAFF. For the CDR3, the DNA is TGTGCCTGGAGTGGCCGATTGGGTGAAGCTTTCTTT. The variable domain in full, with the rest retrieved from reference TRBV30 and TRBJ1-1, is SQTIHQWPATLVQPVGSPLSLECTVEGTSNPNLYWYRQAAGRGLQLLFYSVGIGQISSEVPQNLSASRPQDRQFILSSKKLLLSDSGFYLCAWSGRLGEAFFGQGTRLTVV.

The V call is TRBV21-1, the J call TRBJ1-6. TRBV21-1 is a known pseudogene. There are 14 residues in the CDR3. The CDR3 protein is CASSKERFYSPLHF. The CDR3 DNA sequence: TGTGCCAGCAGCAAAGAGAGGTTCTATTCACCCCTCCACTTT.

V gene TRBV9 combines with J gene TRBJ1-3; D ambiguous. V lost 8 bases and J 0 bases, leaving 12 bases between the germline ends. The CDR3 sequence is 14 residues long. CDR1 and CDR2 (germline): SGDLS, YYNGEE. CDR3 bases: TGTGCCAGTGATAAAACTGGCTCTGGAAACACCATATATTTT. Translating gives CASDKTGSGNTIYF.

The rearrangement uses TRBV12-3 or TRBV12-4 and TRBJ1-2; 8 bases match TRBD1. The trim removed 7 bases at V and 5 bases at J, leaving 9 bases unmatched. The CDR3 loop spans 14 amino acids. The CDR3 DNA follows: TGTGCCAGCACCCCAGGGGGCGAAGGGTATGGCTACACCTTC. Translation: CASTPGGEGYGYTF.

The genes are TRBV4-1 and TRBJ2-2; no clear D. From germline, CDR1 is MGHRA and CDR2 YSYEKL. The CDR3 totals 12 residues. V was cut by 8 bases and J by 0 bases, with 4 bases left in between. The CDR3 loop reads CASGPNTGELFF. The CDR3 DNA reads TGCGCCAGCGGGCCGAACACCGGGGAGCTGTTTTTT.

The chain employs TRBV25-1 and TRBJ2-4; 8 positions match TRBD2. V lost 4 bases to trimming and J lost 14 bases; unmatched junction nucleotides: 4. This CDR3 contains 11 residues. Germline assignment: CDR1 MGHDK and CDR2 SYGVNS. The CDR3 region is CASSAGTREYF. The DNA of the CDR3 is TGTGCCAGCAGTGCCGGGACTAGAGAGTACTTC.

This clonotype has only one observation. The chain recombines TRBV7-3 with TRBJ2-1; the match to TRBD1 covers 11 bases. The germline CDR1 and CDR2 sequences are SGHTA and FQGTGA. The CDR3 spans 15 residues. V lost 0 bases and J lost 8; bases outside the gene matches: 3. CDR3 nucleotides: TGTGCCAGCAGCTTAACACGGGACAGGGGGGATGAGCAGTTCTTC. It yields the protein CASSLTRDRGDEQFF.

Remarks on this clonotype: One junction end disagrees with the germline gene, perhaps due to a read error. The rearrangement links TRBV5-6 to TRBJ1-2, with D perhaps TRBD1 (5 bases). This CDR3 region has 16 residues. Germline CDR1 and CDR2: SGHDT and YYEEEE. As DNA, the CDR3 is TGTGCCAGCAGCTTTTGGGTGACAGCCCAACACTACGGCTACACCTTC. Protein sequence: CASSFWVTAQHYGYTF. The whole variable domain, filled in from reference TRBV5-6 and TRBJ1-2, reads DAGVTQSPTHLIKTRGQQVTLRCSPKSGHDTVSWYQQALGQGPQFIFQYYEEEERQRGNFPDRFSGHQFPNYSSELNVNALLLGDSALYLCASSFWVTAQHYGYTFGSGTRLTVV.

V gene TRBV20-1 combines with J gene TRBJ1-2; D uncertain. Trimming pared 3 bases from V and 4 bases from J, leaving 12 bases between. Germline V gives CDR1 DFQATT, CDR2 SNEGSKA (reference sequence). The CDR3 spans 13 residues. The CDR3 nucleotides are TGCAGTGCTAGGAACGACCGGATCTATGGCTACACCTTC. This sequence encodes CSARNDRIYGYTF.

The chain links TRBV30 to TRBJ2-5; D gene uncertain. This CDR3 is built from 11 residues. Between the trimmed V and J ends, which lost 5 bases and 5 bases, there was a span of 9 bases. Germline values: CDR1 GTSNPN, CDR2 SVGIG (reference sequence). The DNA for the CDR3 is TGTGCCTGGGGGCTACGGGAGACCCAGTACTTC. Amino acids: CAWGLRETQYF.

In its sample, this clonotype was seen once. V gene TRBV4-2 combines with J gene TRBJ2-5, with TRBD2 matching over 8 bases. Germline V gene lookup returns CDR1 LGHNA and CDR2 YNFKEQ. The ends lost 0 bases at V and 5 bases at J; junction bases unmatched: 11. The CDR3 is 17 residues long. The CDR3 sequence: CASSQDWDGGGRETQYF. CDR3 in DNA: TGTGCCAGCAGCCAAGATTGGGACGGGGGGGGCCGGGAGACCCAGTACTTC.